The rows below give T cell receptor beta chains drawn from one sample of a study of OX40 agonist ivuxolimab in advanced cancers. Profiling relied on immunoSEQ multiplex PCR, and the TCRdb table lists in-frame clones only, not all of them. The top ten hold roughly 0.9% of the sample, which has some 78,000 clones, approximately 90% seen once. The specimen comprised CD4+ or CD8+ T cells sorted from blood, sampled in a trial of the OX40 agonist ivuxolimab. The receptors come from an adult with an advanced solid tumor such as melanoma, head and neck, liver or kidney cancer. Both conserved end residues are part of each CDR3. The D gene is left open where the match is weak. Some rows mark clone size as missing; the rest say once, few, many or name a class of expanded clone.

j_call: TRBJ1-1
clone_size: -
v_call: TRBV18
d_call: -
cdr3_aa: CASSWDINTEAFF
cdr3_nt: TGTGCCAGCTCATGGGACATCAACACTGAAGCTTTCTTT

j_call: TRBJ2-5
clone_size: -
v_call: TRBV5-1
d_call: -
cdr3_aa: CASSSSLVGETQYF
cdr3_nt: TGCGCCAGCAGCTCCTCCCTAGTGGGAGAGACCCAGTACTTC

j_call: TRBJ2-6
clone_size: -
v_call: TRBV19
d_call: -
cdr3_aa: CASQQGRGANVLTF
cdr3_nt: TGTGCCAGTCAACAGGGTCGTGGGGCCAACGTCCTGACTTTC

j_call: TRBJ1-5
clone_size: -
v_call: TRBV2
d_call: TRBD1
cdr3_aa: CASRRTGNSNQPQHF
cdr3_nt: TGTGCCAGCAGAAGGACAGGGAATAGCAATCAGCCCCAGCATTTT

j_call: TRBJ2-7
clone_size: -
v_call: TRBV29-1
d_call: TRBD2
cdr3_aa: CSVEVSGHEQYF
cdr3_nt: TGCAGCGTTGAGGTTAGCGGGCACGAGCAGTACTTC

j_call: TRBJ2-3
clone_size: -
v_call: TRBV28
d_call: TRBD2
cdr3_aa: CASSLRGGQADTQYF
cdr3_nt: TGTGCCAGCAGTTTACGGGGGGGCCAGGCAGATACGCAGTATTTT

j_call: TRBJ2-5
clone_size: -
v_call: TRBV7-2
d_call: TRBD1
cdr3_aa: CASSLWGQVETQYF
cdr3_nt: TGTGCCAGCAGCTTATGGGGACAGGTGGAGACCCAGTACTTC

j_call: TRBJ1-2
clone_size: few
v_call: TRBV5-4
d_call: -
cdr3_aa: CASSPGTSGNRGYTF
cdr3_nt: TGTGCCAGCAGCCCCGGAACGTCAGGGAACCGTGGCTACACCTTC

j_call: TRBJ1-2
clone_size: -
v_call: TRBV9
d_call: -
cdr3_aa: CASSVVGGGYTF
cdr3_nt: TGTGCCAGCAGCGTAGTGGGGGGAGGCTACACCTTC

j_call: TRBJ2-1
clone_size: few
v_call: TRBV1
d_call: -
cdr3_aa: CTSSQDDWGASGWDEQFF
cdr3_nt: TGCACCAGCAGCCAAGATGACTGGGGGGCTTCGGGTTGGGATGAGCAGTTCTTC

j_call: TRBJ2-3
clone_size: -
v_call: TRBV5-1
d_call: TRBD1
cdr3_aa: CASSLYRGFPPDTFTDTQYF
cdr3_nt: TGCGCCAGCAGCTTATACAGGGGATTCCCCCCGGATACTTTCACAGATACGCAGTATTTT

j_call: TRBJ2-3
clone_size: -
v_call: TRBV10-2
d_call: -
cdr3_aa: CASRAGSSTDTQYF
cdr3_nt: TGCGCCAGCAGGGCCGGGTCGTCGACAGATACGCAGTATTTT

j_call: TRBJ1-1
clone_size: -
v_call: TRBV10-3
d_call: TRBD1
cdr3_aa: CAITGTGDTEAFF
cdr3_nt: TGTGCCATCACCGGGACAGGGGACACTGAAGCTTTCTTT

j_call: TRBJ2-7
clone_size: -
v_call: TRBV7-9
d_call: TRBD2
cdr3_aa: CASTREAASYEQYF
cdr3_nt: TGTGCCAGCACCCGGGAGGCGGCATCCTACGAGCAGTACTTC

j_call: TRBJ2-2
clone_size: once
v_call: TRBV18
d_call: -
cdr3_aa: CASSPRGSSTGELFF
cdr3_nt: TGTGCCAGCTCACCACGCGGGTCTTCCACCGGGGAGCTGTTTTTT

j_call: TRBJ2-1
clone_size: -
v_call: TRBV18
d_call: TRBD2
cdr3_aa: CASSRGVAGINEQFF
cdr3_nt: TGTGCCAGCTCTAGAGGGGTAGCGGGTATCAATGAGCAGTTCTTC

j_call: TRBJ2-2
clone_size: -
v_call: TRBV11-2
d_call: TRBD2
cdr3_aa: CASRFLAVGPSGELFF
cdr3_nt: TGTGCCAGCAGATTTCTAGCGGTGGGCCCTTCCGGGGAGCTGTTTTTT